Below are 10 T cell receptor beta chains sequenced from a single sample in a study of Graves' ophthalmopathy and Graves' hyperthyroidism. Beta-chain TCR CDR3 regions were amplified from RNA transcripts. Second-round multiplex PCR came after a first-round RT-PCR that employed HTBI primers. From the multiplex PCR reads, TCRdb called clonotypes with MiXCR, one entry per CDR3 protein. The sample has 660,000 or so distinct CDR3 sequences, roughly two fifths seen once; the top ten hold more than 2.5%. Sequencing was done on a sample of peripheral blood. These receptors originate from an adult man with Graves' ophthalmopathy.

In its sample, this clonotype was seen many times. CDR3 sequence reads: CASSPELLAVAFRTQYF. CDR3 DNA: TGTGCCAGCAGTCCCGAATTGCTAGCGGTGGCTTTCCGGACCCAGTACTTC. This chain connects TRBV2 to TRBJ2-5; 7 bases match TRBD2. Germline V gene lookup returns CDR1 SNHLY and CDR2 FYNNEI. J lost 7 bases, V lost 5 bases, and 19 bases had no gene match. The CDR3 runs to 17 residues.

Regarding this clonotype: This may come from a read error, since a much larger clone is one base off. The chain uses TRBV6-5 and TRBJ1-6; no definite D call. The CDR3 length is 14 residues. Germline V gene data show CDR1 as MNHEY and CDR2 as SVGAGI. V was shortened by 7 bases and J by 10 bases, with 17 bases between the two germline ends. The CDR3 reads CASNTEDATSPLHF. The DNA for the CDR3 is TGTGCCAGCAACACAGAGGACGCGACCTCACCCCTCCACTTT.

The chain uses TRBV7-2 and TRBJ2-7; tentative D call: TRBD2 (5 bases). This CDR3 contains 16 residues. The V end was cut by 6 bases, the J end by 2 bases, with 20 bases between. Germline CDR1 and CDR2: SGHTA and FQGNSA. The CDR3 DNA is TGTGCCAGCAGTTTGGGATCACCAAGCGGACCCTACGAGCAGTACTTC. It specifies CASSLGSPSGPYEQYF.

The chain recombines TRBV7-2 with TRBJ2-2; 9 bases line up with TRBD2. The V segment lost 5 bases and the J segment 3 bases; nucleotides outside the gene matches: 7. Germline V gene sequence: CDR1 SGHTA, CDR2 FQGNSA. The CDR3 is 16 amino acids. Here the CDR3 reads CASSQVAGADTGELFF. The CDR3 region has the DNA TGTGCCAGCAGCCAAGTAGCGGGGGCCGACACCGGGGAGCTGTTTTTT.

This chain connects TRBV19 to TRBJ1-5; 7 bases agree with TRBD1. This CDR3 has 14 residues. J gave up 6 bases and V 6 bases, and 8 bases lay outside the gene matches. Germline CDR1 and CDR2: LNHDA and SQIVND (reference sequence). The CDR3 loop is CASSQGQKGQPQHF. CDR3 DNA: TGTGCCAGTAGCCAGGGACAGAAAGGTCAGCCCCAGCATTTT.

To note about this clonotype: The junction departs from the called germline gene at one end, perhaps through a read error. This chain links TRBV25-1 with TRBJ2-7, with 8 bases that match TRBD2. The germline V gene encodes CDR1 MGHDK and CDR2 SYGVNS. This CDR3 comprises 16 residues. CDR3 protein: CASSLAGGGLSCEQYF. CDR3 coding DNA: TGTGCCAGCAGCTTGGCCGGGGGGGGACTCTCCTGCGAGCAGTACTTC.

As regards this clonotype: A read error may explain this, as a much larger clone is one base away. The chain couples TRBV9 to TRBJ2-2; TRBD1 agrees at 8 bases. The germline V gene has CDR1 SGDLS and CDR2 YYNGEE. V was clipped by 7 bases and J by 9 bases; unmatched bases: 8. The CDR3 spans 13 residues. CDR3 sequence: CASGLQGARELFF. The CDR3 bases are TGTGCCAGCGGACTCCAGGGGGCCAGGGAGCTGTTTTTT. Based on the CDR3 plus reference TRBV9 and TRBJ2-2, the full variable domain is DSGVTQTPKHLITATGQRVTLRCSPRSGDLSVYWYQQSLDQGLQFLIQYYNGEERAKGNILERFSAQQFPDLHSELNLSSLELGDSALYFCASGLQGARELFFGEGSRLTVL.

The chain uses TRBV15 and TRBJ1-2; D remains ambiguous. V shed 3 bases and J shed 12 bases, with 17 bases lying between them. The CDR3 spans 13 residues. CDR1 LNHNV and CDR2 YYDKDF come from the germline V gene (reference sequence). The CDR3 sequence is CATSSRRNSGNTF. The CDR3 DNA sequence: TGTGCCACCAGCAGTCGGCGGAACTCTGGAAACACCTTC.

This clonotype has ten or more counts. The chain couples TRBV7-9 to TRBJ2-7, with 7 nucleotides matching TRBD1. CDR1 is SEHNR, CDR2 FQNEAQ, per germline (reference sequence). Trimming at V came to 4 bases and at J to 3 bases, leaving 6 bases not matched to a gene. The CDR3 consists of 14 residues. The CDR3 spells CASSSGQIRYEQYF. The CDR3 coding sequence is TGTGCCAGCAGCTCGGGACAGATCCGCTACGAGCAGTACTTC.

This clonotype was recorded many times. The V gene is TRBV24-1, the J gene TRBJ1-1, with TRBD1 matching 7 bases. With V trimmed by 8 bases and J by 1 base, 21 bases remained unmatched. The germline V gene has CDR1 KGHDR and CDR2 SFDVKD. The CDR3 totals 19 residues. The CDR3: CATKSSGGHTGQPNTEAFF. In DNA, the CDR3 is TGTGCCACCAAAAGTTCAGGTGGACACACGGGACAGCCGAACACTGAAGCTTTCTTT.